The 31 T cell receptor beta chains listed next were all sequenced from one sample in a study of spatial heterogeneity in lung cancer. In TCRdb, the 5' RACE reads were re-called with MiXCR into one record per CDR3 protein. Counted here are roughly 2,000 distinct CDR3 sequences, approximately 1.1% occurring once; the ten biggest clones make up roughly 20%. General study points: In tumors, expanded intratumoral alpha and beta TCR counts tracked mutation counts.

The antigens these receptors bind are not known. Noted time point: sample taken at primary tumor resection. Source: lung tumor tissue, taken at surgery. The origin of the receptors is a male donor with early-stage non-small cell lung cancer.

This clonotype is medium-sized within its sample. The genes are TRBV27 and TRBJ2-3; 12 bases are shared with TRBD2. CDR3 length: 21 amino acids. Germline-derived CDR1 and CDR2 are MNHEY and SMNVEV (reference sequence). V trimming: 6 bases; J trimming: 3 bases; junction bases outside the gene matches: 22. The CDR3 loop is CASSPLWSRTSGVKRTDTQYF. The CDR3 bases are TGTGCCAGCAGCCCTCTTTGGAGTCGGACTAGCGGGGTGAAGAGGACAGATACGCAGTATTTT.

This clonotype counts as medium-sized (0.01 to 0.1%). V gene TRBV6-5 combines with J gene TRBJ2-3; a weak D match, TRBD1 (8 bases). This CDR3 is 15 amino acids long. V was pared by 4 bases and J by 5 bases, with 16 bases between. Germline assignment: CDR1 MNHEY and CDR2 SVGAGI. In DNA form, the CDR3 reads TGTGCCAGCAGTTCACAGGGGGAGGGTGTAGATACGCAGTATTTT. The encoded protein is CASSSQGEGVDTQYF.

This clonotype occurred many times. The V gene is TRBV3-1, the J gene TRBJ2-5, with D hard to call. Germline loops: CDR1 LGHDT, CDR2 YNNKEL (reference sequence). The CDR3 has 15 residues. V shed 0 bases and J shed 2 bases, with 10 bases lying between them. The CDR3 reads CASSQDAPIQETQYF. CDR3 coding DNA: TGTGCCAGCAGCCAAGATGCACCGATTCAAGAGACCCAGTACTTC.

By share of the sample, this clonotype is medium-sized. The J gene is TRBJ2-6, the V gene TRBV3-1; D ambiguous. CDR1 LGHDT and CDR2 YNNKEL come from the germline V gene (reference sequence). This CDR3 contains 17 residues. V was shortened by 1 base and J by 0 bases, with 10 bases between the two germline ends. The chain's CDR3 is CASSQVPGFSGANVLTF. For the CDR3, the DNA is TGTGCCAGCAGCCAAGTCCCAGGCTTCTCTGGGGCCAACGTCCTGACTTTC.

At least ten counts were recorded for this clonotype. V usage is TRBV20-1 and J usage is TRBJ2-1; 8 bases align to TRBD2. The CDR3 length is 15 residues. Unmatched junction bases numbered 12, after V lost 7 bases and J lost 4 bases. Germline V gene data show CDR1 as DFQATT and CDR2 as SNEGSKA (reference sequence). CDR3: CSVKGGGGRYNEQFF. The CDR3 DNA is TGCAGTGTAAAAGGCGGCGGGGGGAGGTACAATGAGCAGTTCTTC.

This clonotype qualifies as medium-sized. The chain links TRBV20-1 to TRBJ2-7; 10 positions match TRBD1. The germline V gene has CDR1 DFQATT and CDR2 SNEGSKA (reference sequence). The CDR3 is made up of 13 amino acids. The J segment lost 4 bases and the V segment lost 5 bases, leaving 5 bases of the junction unmatched. DNA of the CDR3: TGCAGTGCTGTAGGGACAGGGGATTACGAGCAGTACTTC. This encodes CSAVGTGDYEQYF.

This clonotype was recorded many times. The chain couples TRBV14 to TRBJ2-3; 8 positions agree with TRBD2. The V segment lost 4 bases and the J segment 1 base; nucleotides outside the gene matches: 13. CDR3 length equals 18 residues. Germline lookup yields CDR1 SGHDN and CDR2 FVKESK. CDR3 DNA: TGTGCCAGCAGCCCCTTTACTAGCGGAGATACGGGCACAGATACGCAGTATTTT. Protein product: CASSPFTSGDTGTDTQYF.

This clonotype is judged medium-sized. This chain joins TRBV29-1 and TRBJ1-6, with TRBD1 as a possible D gene (5 bases). Germline V lookup: CDR1 SQVTM, CDR2 ANQGSEA. The ends were cut back, 7 bases at V and 12 bases at J, with 19 bases in the middle. The CDR3 extends over 13 amino acids. This chain's CDR3 is CSAEEAPGEPLHF. The CDR3 DNA is TGCAGCGCCGAGGAGGCCCCGGGGGAACCCCTCCACTTT.

By share, this clonotype ranks as medium-sized. V and J are TRBV7-2 and TRBJ2-4, with D hard to call. The CDR3 is 12 residues long. V lost 5 bases and J 6 bases, leaving 8 bases between the germline ends. Germline lookup yields CDR1 SGHTA and CDR2 FQGNSA. CDR3 loop: CASSLQRNIQYF. The CDR3 DNA is TGTGCCAGCAGCCTCCAGAGAAACATTCAGTACTTC.

In its sample, this clonotype ranks as medium-sized. CDR3 sequence (DNA): TGTGCCATCGGACTAGCGGGAGATCATGAGCAGTTCTTC. Translation gives CAIGLAGDHEQFF. The chain uses TRBV24-1 and TRBJ2-1, with 13 bases fitting TRBD2. V was pared by 11 bases and J by 8 bases, with 5 bases of the junction left unmatched. This CDR3 has 13 residues. Germline-derived CDR1 and CDR2 are KGHDR and SFDVKD.

In this sample, this clonotype is medium-sized. This chain links TRBV29-1 with TRBJ2-3, with 9 bases fitting TRBD1. The junction had 4 bases not matched to a gene; V was cut back by 1 base and J by 2 bases. Germline CDR1 SQVTM, CDR2 ANQGSEA. The CDR3 sequence is 15 residues long. CDR3 coding DNA: TGCAGCGTTGAAGGACAGGGGGGGGTCACAGATACGCAGTATTTT. Translated, it gives CSVEGQGGVTDTQYF.

This clonotype is judged medium-sized (0.01 to 0.1%). The rearrangement joins TRBV5-1 to TRBJ1-1; the match to TRBD1 covers 7 bases. The ends lost 2 bases at V and 3 bases at J; junction bases unmatched: 1. The CDR3 spans 13 residues. CDR1 and CDR2 (germline): SGHRS, YFSETQ. The CDR3 coding sequence is TGCGCCAGCAGCTTCACAGGGGACACTGAAGCTTTCTTT. It translates to CASSFTGDTEAFF.

This clonotype is classed as medium-sized. The chain has TRBV10-3 and TRBJ2-3, with D perhaps TRBD2 (6 bases). In germline, CDR1 is ENHRY, CDR2 SYGVKD. V dropped 11 bases and J dropped 1 base, with 10 bases sitting between them. The CDR3 length is 12 residues. CDR3 loop: CAGGTGTDTQYF. DNA for the CDR3: TGTGCCGGCGGGACCGGCACAGATACGCAGTATTTT.

This clonotype ranks as medium-sized. The rearrangement uses TRBV7-6 and TRBJ1-3; TRBD1 is a possible D gene (5 bases). The CDR3 is 18 residues long. Looked up from germline, CDR1 is SGHVS and CDR2 is FNYEAQ. V was clipped by 2 bases and J by 0 bases, with 17 bases between them. CDR3 DNA sequence: TGTGCCAGCAGCTTAAGAGACGGGACGGCCAGCTCTGGAAACACCATATATTTT. Amino acid sequence: CASSLRDGTASSGNTIYF.

This clonotype counts as large. V gene TRBV7-2 combines with J gene TRBJ2-1; TRBD2 agrees at 8 bases. The CDR3 spans 19 residues. V shed 5 bases, J shed 3 bases, and the junction held 18 bases outside the gene matches. CDR1 SGHTA and CDR2 FQGNSA come from the germline V gene. CDR3 sequence: CASSPRGGSSGSSYNEQFF. Written as DNA, the CDR3 is TGTGCCAGCAGCCCCAGGGGAGGGTCCAGCGGGAGTAGCTACAATGAGCAGTTCTTC.

This clonotype is labeled as medium-sized (0.01 to 0.1%). V is TRBV27 and J is TRBJ1-3, with a tentative D call TRBD1 (6 bases). CDR3 length: 16 residues. V lost 5 bases to trimming and J lost 0 bases, with 14 bases between them. Per germline, CDR1 MNHEY and CDR2 SMNVEV (reference sequence). The CDR3 DNA is TGTGCCAGCAGTATCTCCGGGACACACTCTGGAAACACCATATATTTT. Translating gives CASSISGTHSGNTIYF.

This clonotype rates as large. Here the CDR3 reads CASSLEQNNSPLHF. For the CDR3, the DNA is TGCGCCAGCAGCTTGGAACAGAATAATTCACCCCTCCACTTT. J is TRBJ1-6 and V is TRBV5-1; D is uncertain. CDR3 length: 14 residues. Per germline, CDR1 SGHRS and CDR2 YFSETQ. Trimming left V 0 bases short and J 5 bases short, with 6 bases between.

This clonotype was seen many times. Being one base from a much bigger clone, this may be a read error. CDR3 coding DNA: TGTGCCAGCAGCTTAGACCAGGGGGCTAGCACAGATACGCAGTATTTT. This translates into CASSLDQGASTDTQYF. The gene calls are TRBV11-2 and TRBJ2-3; the match to TRBD1 covers 8 bases. Per germline, CDR1 SGHAT and CDR2 FQNNGV. The trim removed 0 bases at V and 0 bases at J, leaving 2 bases unmatched. This CDR3 has 16 residues.

This clonotype is judged medium-sized. This chain uses TRBV10-3 with TRBJ2-5; 10 bases agree with TRBD1. This CDR3 has 14 amino acids. The V gene end was trimmed by 8 bases and the J gene end by 5 bases; junction bases not matched to a gene: 8. Germline V gene lookup returns CDR1 ENHRY and CDR2 SYGVKD. CDR3 residues: CAISEKGQGETQYF. The DNA of the CDR3 is TGTGCCATCTCGGAAAAGGGACAGGGGGAGACCCAGTACTTC.

This clonotype is judged medium-sized (0.01 to 0.1%). This chain connects TRBV7-2 to TRBJ2-1; 11 nucleotides agree with TRBD2. V trimming: 4 bases; J trimming: 10 bases; junction bases outside the gene matches: 6. Per the germline V gene, CDR1 is SGHTA and CDR2 is FQGNSA. The CDR3 contains 14 residues. The CDR3 sequence is CASSSTSGGREQFF. The CDR3 bases are TGTGCCAGCAGCTCCACTAGCGGGGGCAGGGAGCAGTTCTTC.

This clonotype is labeled medium-sized. The V gene is TRBV10-2, the J gene TRBJ1-1; 10 bases are shared with TRBD1. V shed 5 bases, J shed 5 bases, and the junction held 5 bases outside the gene matches. In germline, CDR1 is WSHSY, CDR2 SAAADI. The CDR3 loop spans 14 amino acids. The CDR3 loop is CASSKTGGFTEAFF. In DNA, the CDR3 is TGCGCCAGCAGTAAGACAGGGGGCTTTACTGAAGCTTTCTTT.

Relative to its sample, this clonotype is medium-sized (0.01 to 0.1%). V and J are TRBV19 and TRBJ2-1, with TRBD1 matching 7 bases. The length of the CDR3 is 15 residues. The germline CDR1 and CDR2 sequences are LNHDA and SQIVND (reference sequence). V shed 5 bases, J shed 0 bases, and the junction held 4 bases outside the gene matches. CDR3 in DNA: TGTGCCAGTAGTTTACAGGGGAGCTCCTACAATGAGCAGTTCTTC. It is translated as CASSLQGSSYNEQFF.

This clonotype was observed many times. This chain uses TRBV29-1 with TRBJ1-1; D gene uncertain. CDR1 is SQVTM and CDR2 is ANQGSEA in the germline V gene. Trimming removed 1 base at V and 5 bases at J, with 8 bases between. The CDR3 consists of 12 residues. CDR3 protein: CSVEGRETEAFF. The CDR3 nucleotides are TGCAGCGTTGAAGGGAGAGAGACTGAAGCTTTCTTT.

This clonotype is termed medium-sized. The chain carries TRBV18 and TRBJ1-1; D may be TRBD1 (5 bases). The CDR3 is 14 residues long. Germline CDR1 reads KGHSH; CDR2 reads LQKENI. The V and J ends lost 3 bases and 6 bases respectively, with 14 bases between them. The CDR3, as DNA: TGTGCCAGCTCACCCCGGGCGGGCAGGGCTGAAGCTTTCTTT. This encodes CASSPRAGRAEAFF. Together with reference TRBV18 and TRBJ1-1, the CDR3 gives the full variable domain: NAGVMQNPRHLVRRRGQEARLRCSPMKGHSHVYWYRQLPEEGLKFMVYLQKENIIDESGMPKERFSAEFPKEGPSILRIQQVVRGDSAAYFCASSPRAGRAEAFFGQGTRLTVV.

This clonotype is medium-sized. The chain joins TRBV20-1 to TRBJ1-1; the match to TRBD1 covers 7 bases. The CDR3 covers 14 residues. Germline V lookup: CDR1 DFQATT, CDR2 SNEGSKA (reference sequence). V dropped 2 bases and J dropped 4; count of bases not matched to a gene: 7. The CDR3 reads CSARPTGRRTEAFF. The CDR3, as DNA: TGCAGTGCTAGACCGACAGGGAGGCGCACTGAAGCTTTCTTT.

Many counts were recorded for this clonotype. The chain combines TRBV7-2 with TRBJ1-4; maybe TRBD1 (6 bases). Germline-derived CDR1 and CDR2 are SGHTA and FQGNSA. This CDR3 region has 14 residues. The ends were cut back, 4 bases at V and 5 bases at J, with 11 bases in the middle. In DNA form, the CDR3 reads TGTGCCAGCAGCTCAGGGGCAGGGAATGAAAAACTGTTTTTT. This sequence encodes CASSSGAGNEKLFF.

This clonotype was observed many times. V gene TRBV7-2 combines with J gene TRBJ2-3, with D possibly matching TRBD2 (6 bases). The CDR3 has 12 residues. Germline V gene sequence: CDR1 SGHTA, CDR2 FQGNSA. Trimming stripped 5 bases from V and 10 bases from J, with 13 bases between. The CDR3 sequence: CASSQGGGPQYF. DNA for the CDR3: TGTGCCAGCAGCCAAGGAGGAGGGCCGCAGTATTTT.

By share of the sample, this clonotype is medium-sized. V gene TRBV5-6 combines with J gene TRBJ2-5; D is perhaps TRBD2 (5 bases). The V end was cut by 0 bases, the J end by 5 bases, with 8 bases between. The CDR3 is 13 residues long. Germline V CDR1 and CDR2: SGHDT, YYEEEE. Here the CDR3 DNA reads TGTGCCAGCAGCTTGGCGGGGAAGGAGACCCAGTACTTC. Protein product: CASSLAGKETQYF.

This clonotype is classed as medium-sized. The chain recombines TRBV12-3 or TRBV12-4 with TRBJ1-5; D is uncertain. Trimming shortened V by 2 bases and J by 2 bases, and 10 bases separated the two germline ends. The CDR3 runs 15 residues. Here the CDR3 reads CASSLSQLGNQPQHF. CDR3 nucleotides: TGTGCCAGCAGTTTAAGTCAACTGGGCAATCAGCCCCAGCATTTT.

This clonotype is medium-sized (0.01 to 0.1%) by share. The rearrangement joins TRBV7-3 to TRBJ2-3; D gene uncertain. The V gene lost 1 base and the J gene lost 5 bases, with 4 bases spanning the gap. This CDR3 has 12 residues. Germline CDR1 is SGHTA and CDR2 is FQGTGA. This CDR3 is CASSLIGDTQYF. In DNA, the CDR3 is TGTGCCAGCAGCTTAATCGGAGATACGCAGTATTTT.

By share, this clonotype ranks as medium-sized. The V and J genes are TRBV2 and TRBJ1-2, with D possibly matching TRBD1 (6 bases). Germline CDR1 SNHLY, CDR2 FYNNEI. The CDR3 totals 13 residues. Trimming removed 5 bases from V and 8 bases from J, with 15 bases in between. CDR3 amino acids: CASSPTGSGGYTF. CDR3 nucleotide sequence: TGTGCCAGCAGTCCCACAGGGAGTGGAGGCTACACCTTC.